The entry below gives a single TCR beta chain sequence along with its context. Its antigen is undetermined. These data originate in a study of blood T cells in healthy people across ages. This CDR3 region has 13 residues. Germline V CDR1 and CDR2: SGHVS, FNYEAQ. V lost 2 bases to trimming and J lost 8 bases, with 12 bases between them. The sample, about 9.2 milliliters of peripheral blood, was drawn from each donor. Study results and limitations: With age, beta diversity per million T cells declined roughly linearly, significantly by about 37.

Then a second PCR, running roughly 6 to 11 cycles, was carried out with a sample-barcoded 5' primer and a J-beta primer mix. The authors tagged each cDNA molecule using a template-switch adaptor with 12 random nucleotides. There were at least 2.5 million CDR3-containing paired-end reads obtained from each sample. TCRdb re-called the 5' RACE reads with MiXCR, one entry per CDR3 protein. Of roughly 1,300,000 distinct CDR3 sequences in the sample, around 59% were seen once. The chain links TRBV7-6 to TRBJ1-1; D is unresolved. The sequenced material came from blood. The clonotype originates from a man aged 18 to 30 in good health. CDR3 sequence (DNA): TGTGCCAGCAGCTTAAGCGGAGGCTCCGAAGCTTTCTTT. The encoded protein is CASSLSGGSEAFF.